These 12 T cell receptor beta chains were sequenced from one sample in a study of blood T cell repertoires in COVID-19. Clones were read by immunoSEQ multiplex PCR, and TCRdb kept only the in-frame ones, dropping some. The repertoire holds about 350,000 clones, 85% to 90% seen once, with 0.85% to 1.3% in the top ten. What was sequenced was PBMCs or T cells enriched from blood (not recorded which). All receptors come from a woman aged 25 to 39 who had been exposed to COVID-19.

This chain uses TRBV28 with TRBJ2-7, with D unresolved. In germline, CDR1 is MDHEN, CDR2 SYDVKM. This CDR3 has 13 amino acids. Trimming shortened V by 3 bases and J by 3 bases, and 9 bases separated the two germline ends. CDR3 loop: CASSLGSLYEQYF. In DNA form, the CDR3 reads TGTGCCAGCAGTTTGGGCAGCCTCTACGAGCAGTACTTC.

V is TRBV28 and J is TRBJ1-3; D is ambiguous. The CDR3 runs 15 residues. V lost 4 bases, J lost 0 bases, and 10 bases lay in between. The germline V gene has CDR1 MDHEN and CDR2 SYDVKM. The CDR3 spells CASSSASGSGNTIYF. The CDR3 region has the DNA TGTGCCAGCAGTTCGGCCTCAGGCTCTGGAAACACCATATATTTT.

The chain recombines TRBV5-6 with TRBJ1-5; TRBD1 matches 8 bases. The CDR3 totals 16 residues. The J segment lost 4 bases and the V segment lost 4 bases, leaving 10 bases of the junction unmatched. Germline-derived CDR1 and CDR2 are SGHDT and YYEEEE. Written as DNA, the CDR3 is TGTGCCAGCAGCCACGGACAGGGAGGGTTAAATCAGCCCCAGCATTTT. This codes for CASSHGQGGLNQPQHF.

This clone was observed a few times. The chain is built from TRBV11-2 and TRBJ2-1, with 11 bases lining up with TRBD2. Trimming took 1 base from V and 0 from J; bases not matched to a gene: 5. The length of the CDR3 is 18 residues. The germline V gene encodes CDR1 SGHAT and CDR2 FQNNGV. This CDR3 is CASSLGLAGRSSYNEQFF. The DNA for the CDR3 is TGTGCCAGCAGCTTAGGACTAGCGGGACGAAGCTCCTACAATGAGCAGTTCTTC.

The chain is built from TRBV18 and TRBJ2-7; D is possibly TRBD1 (5 bases). The CDR3 contains 16 residues. From germline, CDR1 is KGHSH and CDR2 LQKENI. Trimming stripped 2 bases from V and 0 bases from J, with 14 bases between. Written as DNA, the CDR3 is TGTGCCAGCTCACCATTCGACAGCAGTTTCTCCTACGAGCAGTACTTC. Its protein product is CASSPFDSSFSYEQYF.

The chain employs TRBV28 and TRBJ1-2; perhaps TRBD1 as D (5 bases). Germline V gives CDR1 MDHEN, CDR2 SYDVKM. This CDR3 region has 14 residues. The germline V and J ends were trimmed by 4 bases and 5 bases, with 14 bases remaining between them. The CDR3 sequence: CASSSGTSLYGYTF. The CDR3 DNA reads TGTGCCAGCAGTTCCGGGACTTCCCTATATGGCTACACCTTC.

The chain uses TRBV11-2 and TRBJ1-2, with 9 nucleotides matching TRBD1. V gave up 1 base and J gave up 2 bases; unmatched junction bases: 8. This CDR3 spans 17 amino acids. The V gene's germline CDR1 is SGHAT and CDR2 FQNNGV. CDR3 coding DNA: TGTGCCAGCAGCTTAGTCCCTGGGACAGGGAGGAACTATGGCTACACCTTC. This gives the protein CASSLVPGTGRNYGYTF. Together with reference TRBV11-2 and TRBJ1-2, the CDR3 gives the full variable domain: EAGVAQSPRYKIIEKRQSVAFWCNPISGHATLYWYQQILGQGPKLLIQFQNNGVVDDSQLPKDRFSAERLKGVDSTLKIQPAKLEDSAVYLCASSLVPGTGRNYGYTFGSGTRLTVV.

The chain recombines TRBV7-9 with TRBJ1-3; D remains unclear. In germline, CDR1 is SEHNR, CDR2 FQNEAQ (reference sequence). The CDR3 totals 14 residues. Trimming cost V 6 bases and J 1 base, with 10 bases left between them. The CDR3 DNA reads as TGTGCCAGCAGGGGCGGAGGATCTGGAAACACCATATATTTT. It yields the protein CASRGGGSGNTIYF.

V usage is TRBV5-1 and J usage is TRBJ2-5, with D possibly being TRBD1 (6 bases). Germline V gives CDR1 SGHRS, CDR2 YFSETQ. The CDR3 consists of 13 residues. V lost 6 bases to trimming and J lost 4 bases, with 13 bases between them. CDR3 loop: CASNPGAGETQYF. The DNA for the CDR3 is TGCGCCAGCAACCCAGGGGCGGGAGAGACCCAGTACTTC.

The chain has TRBV5-5 and TRBJ1-1; no reliable D call. Trimming removed 4 bases at V and 2 bases at J, with 15 bases between. Germline CDR1 and CDR2: SGHKS and YYEKEE (reference sequence). CDR3 length: 15 amino acids. The CDR3 coding sequence is TGTGCCAGCAGCCCCCCTCGCGGAGTCAACACTGAAGCTTTCTTT. This gives the protein CASSPPRGVNTEAFF.

This clone was picked up one time. The chain recombines TRBV4-1 with TRBJ2-7; no reliable D call. Germline V lookup: CDR1 MGHRA, CDR2 YSYEKL. The CDR3 loop spans 15 amino acids. Trimming removed 1 base at V and 2 bases at J, with 12 bases between. CDR3 coding DNA: TGCGCCAGCAGCCAAGCTTCTGGCCCCCCCTACGAGCAGTACTTC. Amino acid sequence: CASSQASGPPYEQYF.

The rearrangement joins TRBV5-4 to TRBJ2-2; 11 nucleotides align to TRBD2. CDR1 SGHNT and CDR2 YYREEE come from the germline V gene (reference sequence). The CDR3 runs 18 residues. Unmatched junction bases numbered 11, after V lost 1 base and J lost 6 bases. CDR3 sequence: CASSLYALAGVVAGELFF. In DNA, the CDR3 is TGTGCCAGCAGCTTGTATGCACTAGCGGGAGTCGTGGCCGGGGAGCTGTTTTTT.